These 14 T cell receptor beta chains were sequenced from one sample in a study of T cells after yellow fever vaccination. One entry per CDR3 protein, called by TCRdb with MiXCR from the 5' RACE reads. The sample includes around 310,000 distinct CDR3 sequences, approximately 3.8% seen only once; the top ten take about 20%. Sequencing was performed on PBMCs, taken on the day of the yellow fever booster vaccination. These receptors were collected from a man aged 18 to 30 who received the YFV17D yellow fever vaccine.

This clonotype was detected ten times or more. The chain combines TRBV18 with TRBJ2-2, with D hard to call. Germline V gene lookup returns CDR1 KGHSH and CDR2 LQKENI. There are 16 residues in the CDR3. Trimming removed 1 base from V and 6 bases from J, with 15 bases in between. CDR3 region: CASSPRTGTDAGELFF. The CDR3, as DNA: TGTGCCAGCTCACCACGGACGGGCACGGATGCCGGGGAGCTGTTTTTT.

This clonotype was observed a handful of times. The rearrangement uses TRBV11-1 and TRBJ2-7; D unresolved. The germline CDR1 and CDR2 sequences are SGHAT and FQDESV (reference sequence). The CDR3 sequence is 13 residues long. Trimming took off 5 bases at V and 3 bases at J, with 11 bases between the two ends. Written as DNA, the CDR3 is TGTGCCAGCAGCCACGGTCCCAACTACGAGCAGTACGTC. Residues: CASSHGPNYEQYV.

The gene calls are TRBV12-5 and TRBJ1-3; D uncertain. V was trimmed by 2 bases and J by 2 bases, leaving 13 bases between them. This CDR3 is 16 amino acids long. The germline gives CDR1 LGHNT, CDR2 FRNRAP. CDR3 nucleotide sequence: TGTGCTAGTGGTTTGCCCCCCGGCGTTCCTGGAAACACCATATATTTT. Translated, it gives CASGLPPGVPGNTIYF.

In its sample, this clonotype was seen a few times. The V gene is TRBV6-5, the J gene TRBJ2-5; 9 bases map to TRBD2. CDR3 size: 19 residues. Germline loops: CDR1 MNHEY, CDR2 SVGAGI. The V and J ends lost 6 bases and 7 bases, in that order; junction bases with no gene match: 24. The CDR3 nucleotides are TGTGCCAGCAGCACGAGGTCGCCGGCGGGGGGGCCTGGGCACTCGACCCAGTACTTC. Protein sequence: CASSTRSPAGGPGHSTQYF.

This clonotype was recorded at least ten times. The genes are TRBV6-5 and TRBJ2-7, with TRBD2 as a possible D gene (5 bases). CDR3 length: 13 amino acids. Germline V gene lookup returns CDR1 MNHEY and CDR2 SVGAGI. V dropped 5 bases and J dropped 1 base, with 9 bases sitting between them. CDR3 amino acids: CASSTTGSYEQYV. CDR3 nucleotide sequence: TGTGCCAGCAGTACTACGGGGTCCTACGAGCAGTACGTC.

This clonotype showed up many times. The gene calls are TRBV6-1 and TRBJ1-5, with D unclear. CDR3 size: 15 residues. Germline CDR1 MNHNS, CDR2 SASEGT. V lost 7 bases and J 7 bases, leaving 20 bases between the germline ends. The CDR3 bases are TGTGCCAGCAAGGAATCCGCGGTCCTTTTCCAGCCCCAGCATTTT. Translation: CASKESAVLFQPQHF.

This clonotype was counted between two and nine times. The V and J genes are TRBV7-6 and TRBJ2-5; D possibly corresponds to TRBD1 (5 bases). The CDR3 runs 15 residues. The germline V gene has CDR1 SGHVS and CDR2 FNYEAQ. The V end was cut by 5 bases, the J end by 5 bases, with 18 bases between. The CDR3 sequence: CASSPGAIRVETQYF. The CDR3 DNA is TGTGCCAGCAGCCCCGGCGCAATCAGGGTTGAGACCCAGTACTTC.

The CDR3 spells CASSPDRPLLAEKLFF. As DNA, the CDR3 is TGTGCCAGCAGTCCGGACAGACCCTTATTGGCGGAAAAACTGTTTTTT. This chain uses TRBV12-3 or TRBV12-4 with TRBJ1-4; D might be TRBD1 (6 bases). Trimming cost V 5 bases and J 8 bases, with 21 bases left between them. The CDR3 runs to 16 residues.

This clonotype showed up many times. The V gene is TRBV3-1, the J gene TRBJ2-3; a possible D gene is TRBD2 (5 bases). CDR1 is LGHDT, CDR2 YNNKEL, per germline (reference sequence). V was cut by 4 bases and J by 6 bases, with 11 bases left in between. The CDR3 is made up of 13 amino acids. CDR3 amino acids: CASSLRGPDTQYF. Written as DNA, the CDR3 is TGTGCCAGCAGCCTGAGAGGGCCGGATACGCAGTATTTT.

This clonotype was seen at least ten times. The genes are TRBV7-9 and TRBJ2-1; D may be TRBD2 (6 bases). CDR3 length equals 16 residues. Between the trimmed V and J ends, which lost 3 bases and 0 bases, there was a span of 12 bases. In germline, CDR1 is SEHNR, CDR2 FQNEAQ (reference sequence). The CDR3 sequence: CASSFTTGGSYNEQFF. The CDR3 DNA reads TGTGCCAGCAGCTTCACGACCGGGGGCTCCTACAATGAGCAGTTCTTC.

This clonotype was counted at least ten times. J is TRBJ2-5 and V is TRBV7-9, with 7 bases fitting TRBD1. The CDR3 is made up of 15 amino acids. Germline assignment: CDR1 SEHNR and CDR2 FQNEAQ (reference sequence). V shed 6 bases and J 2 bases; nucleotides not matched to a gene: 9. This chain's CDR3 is CASSFGTAVQETQYF. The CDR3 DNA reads TGTGCCAGCAGTTTCGGGACAGCAGTTCAAGAGACCCAGTACTTC.

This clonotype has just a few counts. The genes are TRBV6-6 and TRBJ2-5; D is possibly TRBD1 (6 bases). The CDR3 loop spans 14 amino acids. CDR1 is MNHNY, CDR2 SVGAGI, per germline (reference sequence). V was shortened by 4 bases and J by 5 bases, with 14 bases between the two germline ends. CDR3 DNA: TGTGCCAGCAGTTCCGTGCAGGGGCAGGAGACCCAGTACTTC. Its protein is CASSSVQGQETQYF.

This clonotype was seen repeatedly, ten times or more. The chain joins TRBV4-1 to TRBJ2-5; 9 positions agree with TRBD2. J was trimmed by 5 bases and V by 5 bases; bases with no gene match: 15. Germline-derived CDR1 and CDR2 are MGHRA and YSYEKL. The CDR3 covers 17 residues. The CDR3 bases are TGCGCCAGCAGCAAAGGGGTAGCTAGCGGGGTGAACGAGACCCAGTACTTC. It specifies CASSKGVASGVNETQYF.

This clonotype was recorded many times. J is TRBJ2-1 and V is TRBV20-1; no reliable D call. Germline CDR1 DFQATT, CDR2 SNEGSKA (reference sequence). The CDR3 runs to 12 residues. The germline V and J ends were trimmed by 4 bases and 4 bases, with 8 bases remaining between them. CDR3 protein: CSANRLYNEQFF. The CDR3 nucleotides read TGCAGTGCTAACCGCCTATACAATGAGCAGTTCTTC.